This T cell receptor beta chain was obtained from a study of long-term antiretroviral therapy in people with HIV. An immunoSEQ assay, version v3.0, was performed at survey level. Method: immunoSEQ multiplex PCR; TCRdb's copy keeps in-frame clones and lacks some. The sample has fewer than 20,000 clones, approximately 79% seen once. Trimming removed 5 bases from V and 2 bases from J; junction bases left unmatched: 10. CDR3 size: 19 residues. CDR1 is SGHNT, CDR2 YYREEE, per germline (reference sequence). V gene TRBV5-4 combines with J gene TRBJ2-1; 16 bases align to TRBD2. This clonotype was obtained from a man aged 25-40 years with HIV. The sequenced sample was unsorted PBMCs, obtained at the start of antiretroviral therapy. The CDR3 DNA reads as TGTGCCAGCAGGGATACCGGGACTAGCGGGGGGGCCGCCTACAATGAGCAGTTCTTC. Amino acids: CASRDTGTSGGAAYNEQFF.